This record covers a single T cell receptor beta chain. Its antigen is currently unknown. Germline CDR1 and CDR2: SGHTS and YDEGEE. This CDR3 comprises 12 residues. With 3 bases clipped from V and 11 bases from J, the junction kept 6 bases outside the gene matches. This sample is drawn from a study of cytomegalovirus exposure and HLA in healthy donors. PCR used 60 Vbeta primers and 13 Jbeta primers. The protocol was immunoSEQ multiplex PCR, while the TCRdb copy is restricted to in-frame clones and leaves out a portion. The table shows roughly 170,000 clones, with about 80% occurring only once. Study-level results: According to reports, the classifier identified cytomegalovirus status with high specificity and sensitivity. As a later analysis revealed, most CMV-associated TCR beta chains appeared HLA-restricted. Donor immune exposure was known only as CMV serostatus.

The chain carries TRBV5-8 and TRBJ1-1; 8 nucleotides line up with TRBD1. Sequenced: PBMCs. The TCR originated in a woman aged 25 to 39 in good health and CMV-seropositive. The CDR3 DNA follows: TGTGCCAGCAGCTCCGGACAGGGAGGCGCTTTCTTT. Translation gives CASSSGQGGAFF.